Following are 18 T cell receptor beta chains from one sample sequenced in a study of cytomegalovirus exposure and HLA in healthy donors. Primers: 60 Vbeta forward and 13 Jbeta reverse. Data came from immunoSEQ multiplex PCR; TCRdb stores just in-frame clones and leaves some out. The data show over 150,000 clones, 80% seen once. Sample: PBMCs. The receptors were sampled from a man younger than 45 in good health and CMV-seropositive.

The chain couples TRBV25-1 to TRBJ2-7; 8 bases line up with TRBD2. Germline V gene lookup returns CDR1 MGHDK and CDR2 SYGVNS. This CDR3 region has 14 residues. V was clipped by 4 bases and J by 3 bases; unmatched bases: 5. The CDR3, as DNA: TGTGCCAGCAGTGTAGCGGGAAGCCTCTACGAGCAGTACTTC. It encodes CASSVAGSLYEQYF.

The rearrangement joins TRBV6-5 to TRBJ2-7; the match to TRBD2 covers 8 bases. The trim removed 6 bases at V and 2 bases at J, leaving 9 bases unmatched. Germline CDR1 MNHEY, CDR2 SVGAGI. The CDR3 length is 15 residues. CDR3: CASRGTSGATYEQYF. The CDR3 coding sequence is TGTGCCAGCAGGGGAACTAGCGGAGCAACCTACGAGCAGTACTTC.

This clone turned up a few times. This chain links TRBV9 with TRBJ2-5, with TRBD2 identical over 11 bases. The CDR3 sequence is 16 residues long. The ends lost 4 bases at V and 5 bases at J; junction bases unmatched: 10. The germline V gene encodes CDR1 SGDLS and CDR2 YYNGEE. In nucleotides, the CDR3 is TGTGCCAGCAGCAAAGATGGTAGCGGGAGGGCCGAGACCCAGTACTTC. Encoded protein: CASSKDGSGRAETQYF.

The V gene is TRBV11-2, the J gene TRBJ2-7; 8 bases line up with TRBD2. Per germline, CDR1 SGHAT and CDR2 FQNNGV. The CDR3 length is 16 residues. The ends lost 5 bases at V and 2 bases at J; junction bases unmatched: 11. For the CDR3, the DNA is TGTGCCAGCAGCGCCCGTCCCCCGGGAGGGCCCTACGAGCAGTACTTC. As protein: CASSARPPGGPYEQYF.

The chain uses TRBV28 and TRBJ2-7; D may be TRBD2 (6 bases). Germline V CDR1 and CDR2: MDHEN, SYDVKM. This CDR3 spans 15 amino acids. V lost 3 bases and J 2 bases, leaving 14 bases between the germline ends. Written as DNA, the CDR3 is TGTGCCAGCAGTTTGGCCCGACTAGGCCCCTACGAGCAGTACTTC. Residues: CASSLARLGPYEQYF.

About this clone: The sample carries other DNA sequences with the same CDR3. This rearrangement joins TRBV30 to TRBJ1-1, with 7 nucleotides matching TRBD1. This CDR3 has 13 residues. The trim removed 2 bases at V and 1 base at J, leaving 1 base unmatched. Germline V CDR1 and CDR2: GTSNPN, SVGIG (reference sequence). DNA of the CDR3: TGTGCCTGGAGTCGGACAGGGAACACTGAAGCTTTCTTT. This sequence encodes CAWSRTGNTEAFF.

The V and J genes are TRBV29-1 and TRBJ1-1; possibly TRBD1 for D (6 bases). The CDR3 runs 12 residues. V was shortened by 6 bases and J by 11 bases, with 19 bases between the two germline ends. Looked up from germline, CDR1 is SQVTM and CDR2 is ANQGSEA. The CDR3 sequence: CSVRRDKGTAFF. The CDR3 DNA is TGCAGCGTACGTCGGGACAAGGGGACGGCTTTCTTT.

The chain is built from TRBV9 and TRBJ2-1, with TRBD2 matching over 7 bases. The CDR3 runs 18 residues. Per germline, CDR1 SGDLS and CDR2 YYNGEE. Unmatched junction bases numbered 9, after V lost 0 bases and J lost 0 bases. Here the CDR3 DNA reads TGTGCCAGCAGCGTAGCGTTCGGTCGCGGGAGCTCCTACAATGAGCAGTTCTTC. Amino acid sequence: CASSVAFGRGSSYNEQFF.

The V call is TRBV4-2, the J call TRBJ2-3; tentative D call: TRBD2 (5 bases). The CDR3 totals 15 residues. V lost 0 bases, J lost 3 bases, and 10 bases lay in between. Germline V gene data show CDR1 as LGHNA and CDR2 as YNFKEQ. CDR3 protein: CASSQDRLATDTQYF. The CDR3 DNA is TGTGCCAGCAGCCAAGATCGCCTAGCAACAGATACGCAGTATTTT.

The rearrangement joins TRBV27 to TRBJ2-3; D is unclear. Germline loops: CDR1 MNHEY, CDR2 SMNVEV (reference sequence). V lost 3 bases, J lost 0 bases, and 4 bases lay in between. CDR3 size: 13 residues. CDR3 in DNA: TGTGCCAGCAGTTTTAGAAGCACAGATACGCAGTATTTT. Its translation is CASSFRSTDTQYF.

The chain uses TRBV7-8 and TRBJ2-1; 9 nucleotides line up with TRBD1. Trimming cost V 5 bases and J 5 bases; bases outside gene matches: 7. This CDR3 has 15 amino acids. CDR1 and CDR2 from the germline V gene are SGHVS and FQNEAQ. The CDR3 region is CASSVDRGHNNEQFF. The CDR3 DNA follows: TGTGCCAGCAGCGTGGACAGGGGTCATAACAATGAGCAGTTCTTC. Drawing the rest from reference TRBV7-8 and TRBJ2-1, the complete variable domain is GAGVSQSPRYKVAKRGQDVALRCDPISGHVSLFWYQQALGQGPEFLTYFQNEAQLDKSGLPSDRFFAERPEGSVSTLKIQRTQQEDSAVYLCASSVDRGHNNEQFFGPGTRLTVL.

This clone showed up just a few times. The chain combines TRBV4-2 with TRBJ2-3, with TRBD1 identical over 7 bases. Germline V gives CDR1 LGHNA, CDR2 YNFKEQ. J lost 1 base, V lost 8 bases, and 0 bases had no gene match. The CDR3 is 12 residues long. The CDR3 loop is CASGQGTDTQYF. The CDR3 DNA reads as TGTGCCAGCGGACAGGGCACAGATACGCAGTATTTT.

The chain links TRBV10-2 to TRBJ2-7; 12 bases agree with TRBD2. There are 16 residues in the CDR3. The junction had 4 bases not matched to a gene; V was cut back by 4 bases and J by 0 bases. CDR1 and CDR2 from the germline V gene are WSHSY and SAAADI. The CDR3 loop is CASSGLAGDSSYEQYF. CDR3 coding DNA: TGCGCCAGCAGTGGACTAGCGGGGGACAGCTCCTACGAGCAGTACTTC.

This chain joins TRBV7-3 and TRBJ2-3, with a possible D match to TRBD1 (5 bases). This CDR3 comprises 11 residues. With 6 bases removed from V and 6 bases from J, the gap between germline ends came to 7 bases. Germline V gene lookup returns CDR1 SGHTA and CDR2 FQGTGA. The CDR3 DNA is TGTGCCAGCAGTAACAGGGATACGCAGTATTTT. Translating gives CASSNRDTQYF. Complete variable domain (other parts from reference TRBV7-3 and TRBJ2-3): GAGVSQTPSNKVTEKGKYVELRCDPISGHTALYWYRQSLGQGPEFLIYFQGTGAADDSGLPNDRFFAVRPEGSVSTLKIQRTERGDSAVYLCASSNRDTQYFGPGTRLTVL.

The chain carries TRBV4-2 and TRBJ2-3; 14 nucleotides agree with TRBD2. From germline, CDR1 is LGHNA and CDR2 YNFKEQ. V shed 0 bases and J 4 bases; nucleotides not matched to a gene: 3. CDR3 length: 17 amino acids. In nucleotides, the CDR3 is TGTGCCAGCAGCCAAGAGGGACTAGCGGGAGTGGCAGATACGCAGTATTTT. This codes for CASSQEGLAGVADTQYF.

This clone was found once. The chain uses TRBV19 and TRBJ2-7; D uncertain. CDR1 and CDR2 from the germline V gene are LNHDA and SQIVND (reference sequence). The CDR3 extends over 14 amino acids. Between the trimmed V and J ends, which lost 6 bases and 0 bases, there was a span of 12 bases. The CDR3 reads CASRYTYTSYEQYF. The DNA for the CDR3 is TGTGCCAGTAGGTATACCTATACCTCCTACGAGCAGTACTTC.

Written as DNA, the CDR3 is TGTGCCAGCAGCGTAGTACCCAAAGCCGACAATGGCTACACCTTC. As protein: CASSVVPKADNGYTF. The chain carries TRBV9 and TRBJ1-2; D gene uncertain. V was pared by 0 bases and J by 6 bases, with 15 bases between. Germline CDR1 SGDLS, CDR2 YYNGEE. The CDR3 is made up of 15 amino acids.

V usage is TRBV20-1 and J usage is TRBJ2-1, with 7 bases that match TRBD1. This CDR3 is 9 amino acids long. With 4 bases clipped from V and 13 bases from J, the junction kept 1 base outside the gene matches. Germline CDR1 reads DFQATT; CDR2 reads SNEGSKA (reference sequence). Here the CDR3 DNA reads TGCAGTGCTAACAGGGGTCAGTTCTTC. Amino acids: CSANRGQFF.